The T cell receptor (beta chain) under discussion was sequenced for a study of T cell responses to AZD1222 COVID-19 vaccine. Study findings and constraints: In a largely white British group with more females than males, clonal diversity was possibly underestimated.

TCRdb's copy holds only in-frame clones and misses some; the assay was immunoSEQ multiplex PCR. This table holds approximately 140,000 clones, around 90% found once. About this clone: Antigen unknown.

V lost 0 bases and J 4 bases, leaving 15 bases between the germline ends. In germline, CDR1 is SEHNR, CDR2 FQNEAQ (reference sequence). This CDR3 comprises 16 residues. The source material was peripheral blood, sampled 28 days after the second AZD1222 dose. V gene TRBV7-9 combines with J gene TRBJ1-2; D unclear. This receptor was obtained from an adult who received the AZD1222 COVID-19 vaccine. The CDR3 region is CASSLALRGFGYGYTF. The CDR3 DNA is TGTGCCAGCAGCTTAGCCCTCAGAGGTTTCGGCTATGGCTACACCTTC.